The entry below describes one TCR beta chain. Antigen unknown. This CDR3 spans 14 amino acids. V was pared by 4 bases and J by 7 bases, with 17 bases between. Looked up from germline, CDR1 is SGHRS and CDR2 is YFSETQ. These data are taken from a study of vaccination effects on CD4 cells after COVID-19. Across the whole study: IL-2 at about 9.7 IU/ml and peptides at about 10 ug/ml were added to cultured PBMC, approximately 1.9 million per well.

The repertoire was sequenced with immunoSEQ multiplex PCR; TCRdb's copy has only in-frame clones and lacks some. The table shows about 73,000 clones, with approximately 73% occurring only once. The culture ran for approximately 10 days before CD4+ T cells were isolated. Participants were vaccinated with two doses of either the BNT162b2 or mRNA-1273 vaccine. The TCR comes from a human donor who received a COVID-19 vaccine. Sequenced here: CD4+ T cells from PBMCs cultured without peptide, sampled after COVID-19 vaccination. The V gene is TRBV5-1, the J gene TRBJ1-1; D perhaps matches TRBD1 (5 bases). The CDR3 reads CASSRLGGDSEAFF. The CDR3 nucleotides read TGCGCCAGCAGCCGCCTCGGTGGAGACAGTGAAGCTTTCTTT.